The 3 T cell receptor beta chains below were found in one sample sequenced in a study of blood T cells in healthy people across ages. For the second PCR, which ran for about 6 to 11 cycles, a sample-barcoded 5' primer and a J-beta primer mix were used. TCRdb independently ran MiXCR on the 5' RACE reads; one entry per CDR3 protein. The table records 1.5 million to 2 million distinct CDR3 sequences, around 48% of them present only once. Specimen: blood. The receptor set was obtained from a woman aged 40 to 50 in good health.

This clonotype appeared a few times. The chain joins TRBV6-5 to TRBJ1-5; 7 bases line up with TRBD1. The CDR3 length is 14 residues. CDR1 and CDR2 from the germline V gene are MNHEY and SVGAGI. The J segment lost 4 bases and the V segment lost 5 bases, leaving 5 bases of the junction unmatched. CDR3 coding DNA: TGTGCCAGCAGTCAATCGACAGGGAATCAGCCCCAGCATTTT. Residues: CASSQSTGNQPQHF.

This clonotype was detected many times. This chain connects TRBV29-1 to TRBJ2-7; D ambiguous. V lost 4 bases and J 6 bases, leaving 7 bases between the germline ends. The CDR3 totals 10 residues. Germline assignment: CDR1 SQVTM and CDR2 ANQGSEA. CDR3 coding DNA: TGCAGCGTTGCAAACTCCGAGCAGTACTTC. The encoded protein is CSVANSEQYF.

This clonotype was counted only a few times. The rearrangement uses TRBV19 and TRBJ1-5; perhaps TRBD1 as D (5 bases). The germline CDR1 and CDR2 sequences are LNHDA and SQIVND (reference sequence). The CDR3 has 15 residues. Trimming removed 4 bases from V and 2 bases from J, with 12 bases in between. The CDR3, as DNA: TGTGCCAGTAGTACCCAGGGTCGGGGCAATCAGCCCCAGCATTTT. As protein: CASSTQGRGNQPQHF.